These T cell receptor beta chains were read from a single sample in a study of T cell responses to AZD1222 COVID-19 vaccine. Libraries were prepared by immunoSEQ multiplex PCR; TCRdb keeps only in-frame clonotypes and omits some of them. Here the sample spans around 58,000 clones, more than 65% being singletons. The sample in question was peripheral blood, obtained on day 0 of AZD1222 vaccination. These receptors came from an adult in good health. Each CDR3 is given with its conserved first and last residue. Fields, in order: J gene, V gene, CDR3 protein.

>TRBJ2-2|TRBV14
CASSPLSGRHTGELFF
>TRBJ1-4|TRBV7-2
CASSPARGTSEKLFF
>TRBJ2-4|TRBV27
CASSNRGRRENIQYF
>TRBJ2-5|TRBV5-1
CASSSRSGTGQETQYF
>TRBJ1-1|TRBV2
CASTEKGGGYTEAFF
>TRBJ2-3|TRBV7-2
CASSSNWGKDTQYF
>TRBJ2-1|TRBV10-3
CAISESRLAGGPFVF
>TRBJ1-6|TRBV6-5
CASSYSTPGDNSPLHF
>TRBJ2-7|TRBV27
CASSLGVPSSYEQYF
>TRBJ2-5|TRBV15
CATSRGGAVGGETQYF
>TRBJ2-7|TRBV4-3
CASSLGTGVIDEQYF
>TRBJ1-2|TRBV9
CASSPINTNYGYTF
>TRBJ2-2|TRBV2
CASSTPQGTGELFF
>TRBJ2-1|TRBV7-8
CASSFSGTRPYNEQFF
>TRBJ1-2|TRBV6-1
CASSEPDRSGRKDYGYTF
>TRBJ2-4|TRBV10-2
CASSEQTEREDRSF
>TRBJ2-3|TRBV7-3
CASSLSPGGRFTDTQYF
>TRBJ1-2|TRBV19
CASSTGASGHYGYTF
>TRBJ2-5|TRBV11-2
CASSLDRQTQYF
>TRBJ2-7|TRBV29-1
CSVVQSPVEEQYF
>TRBJ2-1|TRBV6-5
CASSYSGQGRYNEQFF
>TRBJ1-1|TRBV5-1
CASSSGAGNTEAFF
>TRBJ1-1|TRBV6-5
CASSLVGGGTEAFF
>TRBJ2-2|TRBV15
CATSIVVNTGELFF
>TRBJ1-2|TRBV7-2
CASSPGQGRSYGYTF
>TRBJ2-3|TRBV18
CASSPPLDSGRTDTQYF
>TRBJ2-7|TRBV28
CASSFGGYSSYEQYF
>TRBJ2-5|TRBV19
CASSAGVQETQYF
>TRBJ2-1|TRBV9
CASSLSPGDEQFF
>TRBJ2-2|TRBV10-3
CAISERGAGELFF